These 11 T cell receptor beta chains originate from one sample sequenced in a study of blood T cells in healthy people across ages. PCR was performed a second time for roughly 7 to 12 cycles using a sample-barcoded 5' primer and a J-beta primer mix. One entry per CDR3 protein, called by TCRdb with MiXCR from the 5' RACE reads. The sample consists of about 1.4 million distinct CDR3 sequences, approximately 59% of them appearing once. Input material: blood. The receptors here all came from a man between 18 and 35 years old in good health.

This chain links TRBV7-7 with TRBJ2-7; D might be TRBD1 (6 bases). V shed 4 bases and J shed 0 bases, with 13 bases lying between them. Germline CDR1 and CDR2: SSHAT and FNYEAQ (reference sequence). The CDR3 is 15 residues long. The CDR3 is CASSSGASSSYEQYF. CDR3 nucleotides: TGTGCCAGCAGCTCAGGGGCTTCGAGCTCCTACGAGCAGTACTTC.

This chain joins TRBV27 and TRBJ2-5; 8 positions match TRBD1. The CDR3 runs 16 residues. CDR1 and CDR2 (germline): MNHEY, SMNVEV (reference sequence). J lost 0 bases, V lost 5 bases, and 8 bases had no gene match. CDR3 residues: CASSKSRGPYQETQYF. The DNA of the CDR3 is TGTGCCAGCAGTAAATCCAGGGGGCCATACCAAGAGACCCAGTACTTC.

The chain uses TRBV6-5 and TRBJ2-1; tentatively, D is TRBD1 or TRBD2 (5 bases each). Trimming shortened V by 4 bases and J by 7 bases, and 11 bases separated the two germline ends. The CDR3 totals 13 residues. Germline values: CDR1 MNHEY, CDR2 SVGAGI. CDR3 sequence reads: CASSSRGFNEQFF. CDR3 nucleotides: TGTGCCAGCAGTTCGAGGGGTTTTAATGAGCAGTTCTTC.

This clonotype was seen more than once but under ten times. V gene TRBV29-1 combines with J gene TRBJ2-1; D is undetermined. The CDR3 consists of 12 residues. Germline CDR1 reads SQVTM; CDR2 reads ANQGSEA. V gave up 6 bases and J gave up 6 bases, with 12 bases separating them. Here the CDR3 DNA reads TGCAGCGTCCCAGGACCTGGCAATGAGCAGTTCTTC. It codes for CSVPGPGNEQFF.

V and J are TRBV20-1 and TRBJ2-5; 7 bases map to TRBD2. This CDR3 has 16 amino acids. V gave up 0 bases and J gave up 11 bases; unmatched junction bases: 18. Germline V CDR1 and CDR2: DFQATT, SNEGSKA (reference sequence). This CDR3 is CSARDRKGSGRGEQYF. CDR3 DNA sequence: TGCAGTGCTAGAGATAGAAAGGGGTCAGGGAGGGGTGAGCAGTACTTC.

The chain joins TRBV12-3 or TRBV12-4 to TRBJ2-1; TRBD1 or TRBD2 may be the D gene (5 bases each). This CDR3 is built from 15 residues. V was pared by 3 bases and J by 2 bases, with 11 bases between. The CDR3 is CASSLGTVPYNEQFF. DNA of the CDR3: TGTGCCAGCAGTTTGGGGACGGTTCCCTACAATGAGCAGTTCTTC.

This clonotype was counted once. The chain joins TRBV20-1 to TRBJ2-1, with 7 bases lining up with TRBD1. Germline V gene lookup returns CDR1 DFQATT and CDR2 SNEGSKA (reference sequence). The J segment lost 8 bases and the V segment lost 3 bases, leaving 7 bases of the junction unmatched. The CDR3 is 13 amino acids. The CDR3 protein is CSASRDRVHEQFF. CDR3 in DNA: TGCAGTGCTAGCCGAGACAGGGTCCATGAGCAGTTCTTC.

The gene calls are TRBV4-1 and TRBJ2-7, with a tentative D call TRBD2 (6 bases). V lost 0 bases to trimming and J lost 3 bases, with 15 bases between them. The CDR3 is made up of 16 amino acids. The germline V gene encodes CDR1 MGHRA and CDR2 YSYEKL. CDR3 residues: CASSQDLTGVLYEQYF. CDR3 sequence (DNA): TGCGCCAGCAGCCAAGACCTGACGGGAGTGCTCTACGAGCAGTACTTC.

In its sample, this clonotype was seen a few times. The V gene is TRBV6-6, the J gene TRBJ1-3, with D perhaps TRBD1 (5 bases). V was pared by 6 bases and J by 4 bases, with 7 bases between. The CDR3 loop spans 12 amino acids. Germline assignment: CDR1 MNHNY and CDR2 SVGAGI (reference sequence). This CDR3 is CASSKGGNTIYF. CDR3 bases: TGTGCCAGCAGCAAGGGGGGAAACACCATATATTTT.

The rearrangement uses TRBV6-2 or TRBV6-3 and TRBJ1-1, with D unresolved. Germline V gives CDR1 MNHEY, CDR2 SVGEGT. V lost 2 bases and J lost 4, with 14 bases in between. The length of the CDR3 is 15 residues. For the CDR3, the DNA is TGTGCCAGCAGTTACGATTCTCCCCTGGGCACTGAAGCTTTCTTT. Translated, it gives CASSYDSPLGTEAFF.

This chain uses TRBV20-1 with TRBJ2-7, with D perhaps matching TRBD1 (5 bases). Looked up from germline, CDR1 is DFQATT and CDR2 is SNEGSKA (reference sequence). V lost 0 bases and J 2 bases, leaving 14 bases between the germline ends. The length of the CDR3 is 15 residues. The CDR3 reads CSARDRFQGTYEQYF. The CDR3 DNA follows: TGCAGTGCTAGAGATAGGTTCCAGGGCACCTACGAGCAGTACTTC.